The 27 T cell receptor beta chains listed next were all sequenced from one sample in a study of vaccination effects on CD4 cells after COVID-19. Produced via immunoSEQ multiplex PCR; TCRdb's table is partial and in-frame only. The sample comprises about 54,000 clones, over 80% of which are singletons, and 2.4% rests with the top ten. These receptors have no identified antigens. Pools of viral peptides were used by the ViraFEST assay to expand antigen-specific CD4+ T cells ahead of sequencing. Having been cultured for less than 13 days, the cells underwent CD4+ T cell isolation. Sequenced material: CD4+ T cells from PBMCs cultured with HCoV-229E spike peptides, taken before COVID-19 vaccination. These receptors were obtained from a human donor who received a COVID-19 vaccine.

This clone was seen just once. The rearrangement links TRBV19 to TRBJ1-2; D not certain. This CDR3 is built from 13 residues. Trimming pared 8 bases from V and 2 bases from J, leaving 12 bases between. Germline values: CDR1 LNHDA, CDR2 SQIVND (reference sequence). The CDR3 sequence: CASQAKRNYGYTF. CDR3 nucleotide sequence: TGTGCCAGTCAAGCAAAAAGAAACTATGGCTACACCTTC.

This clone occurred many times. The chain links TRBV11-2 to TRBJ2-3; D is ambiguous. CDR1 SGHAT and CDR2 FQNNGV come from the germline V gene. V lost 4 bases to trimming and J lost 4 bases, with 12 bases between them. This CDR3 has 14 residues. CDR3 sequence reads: CASSSQRLSDTQYF. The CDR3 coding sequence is TGTGCCAGCAGCTCCCAGCGCCTATCAGATACGCAGTATTTT.

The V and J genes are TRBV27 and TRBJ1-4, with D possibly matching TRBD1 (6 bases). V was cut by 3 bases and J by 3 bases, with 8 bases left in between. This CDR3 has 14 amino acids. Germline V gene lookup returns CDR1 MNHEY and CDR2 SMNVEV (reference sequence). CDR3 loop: CASSFSGANEKLFF. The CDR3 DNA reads TGTGCCAGCAGTTTCTCAGGGGCTAATGAAAAACTGTTTTTT. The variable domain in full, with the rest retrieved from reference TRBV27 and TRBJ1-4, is EAQVTQNPRYLITVTGKKLTVTCSQNMNHEYMSWYRQDPGLGLRQIYYSMNVEVTDKGDVPEGYKVSRKEKRNFPLILESPSPNQTSLYFCASSFSGANEKLFFGSGTQLSVL.

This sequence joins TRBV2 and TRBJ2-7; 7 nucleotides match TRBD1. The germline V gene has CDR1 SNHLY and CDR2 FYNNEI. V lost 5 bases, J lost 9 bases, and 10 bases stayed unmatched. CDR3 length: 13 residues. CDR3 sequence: CASSIDRVSRQYV. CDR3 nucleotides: TGTGCCAGCAGTATAGACAGGGTTTCTAGGCAGTACGTC.

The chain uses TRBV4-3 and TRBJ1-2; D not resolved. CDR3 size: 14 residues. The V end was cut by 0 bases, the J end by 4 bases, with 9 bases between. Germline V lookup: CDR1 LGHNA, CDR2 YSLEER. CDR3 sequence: CASSQDAKGYGYTF. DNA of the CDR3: TGCGCCAGCAGCCAAGATGCCAAGGGCTATGGCTACACCTTC.

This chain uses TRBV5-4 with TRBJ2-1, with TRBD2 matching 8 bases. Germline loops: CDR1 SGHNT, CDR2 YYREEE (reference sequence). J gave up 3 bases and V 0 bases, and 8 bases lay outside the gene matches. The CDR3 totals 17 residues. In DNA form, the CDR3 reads TGTGCCAGCAGCTTGGTTCTGGCGGGGGGAATCTACAATGAGCAGTTCTTC. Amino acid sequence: CASSLVLAGGIYNEQFF. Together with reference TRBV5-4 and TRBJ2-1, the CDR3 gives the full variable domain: ETGVTQSPTHLIKTRGQQVTLRCSSQSGHNTVSWYQQALGQGPQFIFQYYREEENGRGNFPPRFSGLQFPNYSSELNVNALELDDSALYLCASSLVLAGGIYNEQFFGPGTRLTVL.

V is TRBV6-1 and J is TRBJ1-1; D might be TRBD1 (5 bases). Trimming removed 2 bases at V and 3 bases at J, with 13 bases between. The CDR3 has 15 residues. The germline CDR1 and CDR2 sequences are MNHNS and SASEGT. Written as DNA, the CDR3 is TGTGCCAGCAGTGAAAGAGGAACGGGGGACACTGAAGCTTTCTTT. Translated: CASSERGTGDTEAFF.

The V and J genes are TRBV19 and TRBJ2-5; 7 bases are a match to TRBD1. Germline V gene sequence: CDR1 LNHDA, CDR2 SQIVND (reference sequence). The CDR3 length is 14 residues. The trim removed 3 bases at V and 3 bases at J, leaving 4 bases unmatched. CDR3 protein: CASSIGTVKETQYF. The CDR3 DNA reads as TGTGCCAGTAGTATCGGGACAGTGAAAGAGACCCAGTACTTC.

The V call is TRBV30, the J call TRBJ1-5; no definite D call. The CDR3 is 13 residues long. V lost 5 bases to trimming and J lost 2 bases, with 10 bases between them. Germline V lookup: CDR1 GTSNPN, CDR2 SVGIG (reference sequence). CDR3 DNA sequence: TGTGCCTGGGGACCGAAAGGCAATCAGCCCCAGCATTTT. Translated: CAWGPKGNQPQHF.

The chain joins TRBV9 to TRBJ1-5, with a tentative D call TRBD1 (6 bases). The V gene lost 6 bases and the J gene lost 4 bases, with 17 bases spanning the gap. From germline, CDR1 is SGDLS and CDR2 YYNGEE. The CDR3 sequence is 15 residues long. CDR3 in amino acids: CASTVIQGGNQPQHF. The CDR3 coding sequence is TGTGCCAGCACCGTGATACAGGGCGGGAATCAGCCCCAGCATTTT.

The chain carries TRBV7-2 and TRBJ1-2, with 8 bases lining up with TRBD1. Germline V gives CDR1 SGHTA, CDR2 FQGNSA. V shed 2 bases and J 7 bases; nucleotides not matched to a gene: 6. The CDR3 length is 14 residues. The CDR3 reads CASSLMAQGAGYTF. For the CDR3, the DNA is TGTGCCAGCAGCTTAATGGCGCAGGGGGCTGGCTACACCTTC.

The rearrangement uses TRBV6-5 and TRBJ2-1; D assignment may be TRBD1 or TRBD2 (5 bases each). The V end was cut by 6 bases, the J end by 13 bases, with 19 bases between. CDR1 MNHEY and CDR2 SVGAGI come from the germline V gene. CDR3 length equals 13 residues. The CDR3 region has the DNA TGTGCCAGCAGCCTTGGGGATCCGGGACCACAGTTCTTC. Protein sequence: CASSLGDPGPQFF.

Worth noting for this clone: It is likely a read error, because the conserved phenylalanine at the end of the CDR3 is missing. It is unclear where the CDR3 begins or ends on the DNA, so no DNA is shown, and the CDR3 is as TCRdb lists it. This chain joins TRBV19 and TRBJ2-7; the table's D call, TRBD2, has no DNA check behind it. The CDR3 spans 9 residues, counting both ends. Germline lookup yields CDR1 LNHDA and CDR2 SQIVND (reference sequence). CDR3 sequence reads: CASSIVVVP.

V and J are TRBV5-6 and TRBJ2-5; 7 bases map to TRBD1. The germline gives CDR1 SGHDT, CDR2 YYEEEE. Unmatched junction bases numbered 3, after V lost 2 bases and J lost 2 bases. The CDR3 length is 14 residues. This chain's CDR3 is CASSFLTGQETQYF. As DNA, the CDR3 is TGTGCCAGCAGCTTCTTGACAGGGCAAGAGACCCAGTACTTC.

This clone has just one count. DNA for the CDR3: TGTGCCAGCAGGAGGCTAGCGTCCCTTCCTGAGCAGTTCTTC. Amino acids: CASRRLASLPEQFF. The chain joins TRBV7-2 to TRBJ2-1, with a tentative D call TRBD2 (6 bases). CDR1 and CDR2 from the germline V gene are SGHTA and FQGNSA. This CDR3 comprises 14 residues. V was pared by 6 bases and J by 9 bases, with 18 bases between.

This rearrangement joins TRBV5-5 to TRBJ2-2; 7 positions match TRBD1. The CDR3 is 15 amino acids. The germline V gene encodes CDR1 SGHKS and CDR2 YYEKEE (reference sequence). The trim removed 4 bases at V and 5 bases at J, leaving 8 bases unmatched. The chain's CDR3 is CASSRNRGGTGELFF. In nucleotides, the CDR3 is TGTGCCAGCAGCCGGAACAGGGGTGGGACCGGGGAGCTGTTTTTT.

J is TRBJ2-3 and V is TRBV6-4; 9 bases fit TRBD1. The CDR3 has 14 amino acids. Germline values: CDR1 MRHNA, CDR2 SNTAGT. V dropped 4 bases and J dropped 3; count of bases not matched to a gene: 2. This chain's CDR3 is CASSAGTGTDTQYF. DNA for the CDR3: TGTGCCAGCAGTGCGGGGACAGGGACAGATACGCAGTATTTT.

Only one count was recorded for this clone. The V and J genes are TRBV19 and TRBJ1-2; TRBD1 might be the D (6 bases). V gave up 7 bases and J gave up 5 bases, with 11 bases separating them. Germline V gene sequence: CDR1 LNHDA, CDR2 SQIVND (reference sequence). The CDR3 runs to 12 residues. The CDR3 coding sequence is TGTGCCAGTAAGGGGGGGATTTATGGCTACACCTTC. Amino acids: CASKGGIYGYTF.

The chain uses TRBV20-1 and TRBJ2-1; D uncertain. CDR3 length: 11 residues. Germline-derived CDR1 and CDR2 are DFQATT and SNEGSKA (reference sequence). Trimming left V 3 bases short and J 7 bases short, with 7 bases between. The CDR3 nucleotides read TGCAGTGCTAGTCCCGGGAATGAGCAGTTCTTC. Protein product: CSASPGNEQFF.

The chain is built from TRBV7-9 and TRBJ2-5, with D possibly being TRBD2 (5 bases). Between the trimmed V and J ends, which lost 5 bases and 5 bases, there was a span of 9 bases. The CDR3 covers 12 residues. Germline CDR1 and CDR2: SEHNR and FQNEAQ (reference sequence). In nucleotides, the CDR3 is TGTGCCAGCAGCCCTAGCCGTGAGACCCAGTACTTC. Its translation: CASSPSRETQYF.

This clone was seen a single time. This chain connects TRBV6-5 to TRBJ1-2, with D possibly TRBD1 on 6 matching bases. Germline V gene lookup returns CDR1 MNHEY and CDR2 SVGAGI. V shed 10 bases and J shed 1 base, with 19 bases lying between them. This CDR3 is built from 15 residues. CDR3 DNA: TGTGCCACCCTTTCTTGGGGGGGCTTTAACTATGGCTACACCTTC. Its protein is CATLSWGGFNYGYTF.

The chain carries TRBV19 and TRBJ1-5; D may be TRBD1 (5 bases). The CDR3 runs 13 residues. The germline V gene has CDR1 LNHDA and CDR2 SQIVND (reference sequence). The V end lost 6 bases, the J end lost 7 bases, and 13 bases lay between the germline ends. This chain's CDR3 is CASSLEGIQPQHF. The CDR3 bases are TGTGCCAGTAGCCTGGAGGGGATACAGCCCCAGCATTTT. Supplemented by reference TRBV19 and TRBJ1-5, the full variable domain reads DGGITQSPKYLFRKEGQNVTLSCEQNLNHDAMYWYRQDPGQGLRLIYYSQIVNDFQKGDIAEGYSVSREKKESFPLTVTSAQKNPTAFYLCASSLEGIQPQHFGDGTRLSIL.

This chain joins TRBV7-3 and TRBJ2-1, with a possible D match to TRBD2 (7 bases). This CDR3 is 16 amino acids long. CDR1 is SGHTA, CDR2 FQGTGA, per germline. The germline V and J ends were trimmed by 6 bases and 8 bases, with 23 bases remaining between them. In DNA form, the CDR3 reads TGTGCCAGCAGTCAAAGGGGGGGCGGACTACACGATGAGCAGTTCTTC. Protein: CASSQRGGGLHDEQFF. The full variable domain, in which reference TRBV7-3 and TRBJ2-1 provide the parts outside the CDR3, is GAGVSQTPSNKVTEKGKYVELRCDPISGHTALYWYRQSLGQGPEFLIYFQGTGAADDSGLPNDRFFAVRPEGSVSTLKIQRTERGDSAVYLCASSQRGGGLHDEQFFGPGTRLTVL.

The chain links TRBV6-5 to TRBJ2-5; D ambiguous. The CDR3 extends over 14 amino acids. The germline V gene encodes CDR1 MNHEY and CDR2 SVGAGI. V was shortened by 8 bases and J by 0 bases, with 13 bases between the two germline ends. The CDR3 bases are TGTGCCAGCCAAACCCGACCCAACCAAGAGACCCAGTACTTC. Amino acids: CASQTRPNQETQYF.

The CDR3 DNA sequence: TGTGCCAGCAGTTTTGGACTAACCATCTACGAGCAGTACGTC. It translates to CASSFGLTIYEQYV. The V and J genes are TRBV6-2 or TRBV6-3 and TRBJ2-7; D is possibly TRBD2 (6 bases). The CDR3 totals 14 residues. Deletions cut 4 bases from V and 3 bases from J, with 13 bases between. CDR1 MNHEY and CDR2 SVGEGT come from the germline V gene.

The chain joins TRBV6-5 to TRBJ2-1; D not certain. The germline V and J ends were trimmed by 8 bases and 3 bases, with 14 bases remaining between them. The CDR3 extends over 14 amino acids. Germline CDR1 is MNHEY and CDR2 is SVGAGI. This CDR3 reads CASSMIRNYNEQFF. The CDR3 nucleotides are TGTGCCAGCTCGATGATAAGGAACTACAATGAGCAGTTCTTC.

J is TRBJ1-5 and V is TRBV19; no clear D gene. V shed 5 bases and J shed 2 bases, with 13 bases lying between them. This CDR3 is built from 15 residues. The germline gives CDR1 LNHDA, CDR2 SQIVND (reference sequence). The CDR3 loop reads CASSPADTRNQPQHF. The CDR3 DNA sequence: TGTGCCAGTAGTCCGGCAGACACCCGCAATCAGCCCCAGCATTTT. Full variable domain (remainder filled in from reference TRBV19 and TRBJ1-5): DGGITQSPKYLFRKEGQNVTLSCEQNLNHDAMYWYRQDPGQGLRLIYYSQIVNDFQKGDIAEGYSVSREKKESFPLTVTSAQKNPTAFYLCASSPADTRNQPQHFGDGTRLSIL.